Listed below are T cell receptor beta chains from one sample, sequenced in a study of blood T cell repertoires in COVID-19. Libraries were prepared by immunoSEQ multiplex PCR; TCRdb keeps only in-frame clonotypes and omits some of them. The table has fewer than 10,000 clones, 88% seen once; the top ten hold roughly 9.9%. Material for sequencing was peripheral blood. The origin of the receptors is a human donor in a cohort sampled during active COVID-19. The CDR3 runs from the conserved cysteine through the conserved F or W. The D gene is left open where the match is weak. Rows give clone size only sometimes, using once, few, many, or a class for an expanded clone.

d_gene | abundance | j_gene | v_gene | CDR3aa | CDR3nt
- | - | TRBJ1-6 | TRBV7-9 | CASSLAPGGLLYNSPLHF | TGTGCCAGCAGCTTAGCGCCGGGGGGGCTCCTCTATAATTCACCCCTCCACTTT
- | once | TRBJ1-1 | TRBV12-3/TRBV12-4 | CASRRGSTEAFF | TGTGCCAGCAGGAGGGGGAGCACTGAAGCTTTCTTT
- | - | TRBJ2-3 | TRBV18 | CASSRGGSTDTQYF | TGTGCCAGCTCCCGCGGCGGGTCCACAGATACGCAGTATTTT
- | - | TRBJ2-2 | TRBV12-3/TRBV12-4 | CASRNFPGELFF | TGTGCCAGCAGGAACTTCCCCGGGGAGCTGTTTTTT
- | - | TRBJ2-5 | TRBV5-4 | CASSWGLRGETQYF | TGTGCCAGCAGCTGGGGTCTAAGGGGAGAGACCCAGTACTTC
TRBD1 | - | TRBJ1-1 | TRBV29-1 | CSVPPGGTGGRLRRNTEAFF | TGCAGCGTTCCACCCGGCGGGACAGGGGGCCGTCTGCGACGAAACACTGAAGCTTTCTTT
TRBD1 | - | TRBJ1-1 | TRBV5-1 | CASSLGTGGPYTEAFF | TGCGCCAGCAGCTTGGGAACAGGGGGACCCTACACTGAAGCTTTCTTT
- | - | TRBJ2-7 | TRBV5-1 | CASSLAEGAGSYEQYF | TGCGCCAGCAGCTTGGCCGAAGGTGCAGGGTCCTACGAGCAGTACTTC
TRBD1 | - | TRBJ1-5 | TRBV11-2 | CASSLQGGGQPQHF | TGTGCCAGCAGCTTACAAGGGGGCGGTCAGCCCCAGCATTTT
- | - | TRBJ2-7 | TRBV6-1 | CASSEFGRATYEQYF | TGTGCCAGCAGTGAATTCGGCAGGGCGACCTACGAGCAGTACTTC
TRBD2 | - | TRBJ2-1 | TRBV4-1 | CASSPRGSGETREQFF | TGCGCCAGCAGCCCCCGGGGAAGCGGGGAAACCCGAGAGCAGTTCTTC
TRBD2 | - | TRBJ2-7 | TRBV15 | CATSRVWGGSYEQYF | TGTGCCACCAGCAGAGTCTGGGGGGGTTCCTACGAGCAGTACTTC
TRBD1 | - | TRBJ1-5 | TRBV11-2 | CASSLGTGSSNQPQHF | TGTGCCAGCAGCTTGGGGACAGGGAGTAGCAATCAGCCCCAGCATTTT
- | once | TRBJ2-2 | TRBV28 | CASGWSSGELFF | TGTGCCAGCGGCTGGTCGTCCGGGGAGCTGTTTTTT
TRBD2 | - | TRBJ2-1 | TRBV5-1 | CASSLLTSPSPNNEQFF | TGCGCCAGCAGCCTTTTGACTAGCCCTTCCCCAAACAATGAGCAGTTCTTC
- | - | TRBJ1-4 | TRBV28 | CASSWGGNRHEKLFF | TGTGCCAGCAGCTGGGGGGGCAATCGGCATGAAAAACTGTTTTTT
TRBD1 | - | TRBJ2-5 | TRBV2 | CASRGQGLAETQYF | TGTGCCAGCAGGGGACAGGGATTGGCAGAGACCCAGTACTTC
TRBD1 | - | TRBJ1-5 | TRBV5-1 | CASSPGQGAGQPQHF | TGCGCCAGCAGCCCCGGACAGGGGGCGGGTCAGCCCCAGCATTTT
TRBD2 | - | TRBJ2-3 | TRBV29-1 | CSARKREADTQYF | TGCAGCGCGCGAAAGCGGGAAGCAGATACGCAGTATTTT
- | - | TRBJ2-3 | TRBV28 | CASRTRGRYTDTQYF | TGTGCCAGCAGGACCCGAGGGAGGTACACAGATACGCAGTATTTT
TRBD1 | few | TRBJ2-2 | TRBV7-9 | CASSHRGQPGELFF | TGTGCCAGCAGCCACAGGGGGCAGCCCGGGGAGCTGTTTTTT
- | - | TRBJ2-1 | TRBV7-9 | CASSLVLENNEQFF | TGTGCCAGCAGCTTAGTACTAGAGAACAATGAGCAGTTCTTC
TRBD1 | - | TRBJ1-2 | TRBV19 | CASSPTGDNYGYTF | TGTGCCAGTAGTCCGACAGGGGATAACTATGGCTACACCTTC
TRBD1 | - | TRBJ2-7 | TRBV5-1 | CASSLRQGVYEQYF | TGCGCCAGCAGCTTGCGACAGGGGGTATACGAGCAGTACTTC
- | - | TRBJ2-3 | TRBV28 | CASSFWARDTQYF | TGTGCCAGCAGTTTCTGGGCCCGGGATACGCAGTATTTT
- | once | TRBJ2-3 | TRBV28 | CASNSASTDTQYF | TGTGCCAGCAATAGCGCTAGCACAGATACGCAGTATTTT
TRBD1 | - | TRBJ1-2 | TRBV12-3/TRBV12-4 | CASSSGGYGYTF | TGTGCCAGCAGCTCAGGGGGATATGGCTACACCTTC
TRBD2 | - | TRBJ2-3 | TRBV7-9 | CASSISGGPRTDTQYF | TGTGCCAGCAGCATTAGCGGGGGGCCCCGCACAGATACGCAGTATTTT
- | - | TRBJ1-1 | TRBV3-1/TRBV3-2 | CASSLDRDTEAFF | TGTGCCAGCAGCCTGGACAGAGACACTGAAGCTTTCTTT
TRBD2 | - | TRBJ2-1 | TRBV27 | CASSLFGLAGGNEQFF | TGTGCCAGCAGCCTGTTCGGGCTAGCGGGAGGCAATGAGCAGTTCTTC
TRBD2 | - | TRBJ2-7 | TRBV13 | CASSFAGVYEQYF | TGTGCCAGCAGCTTCGCGGGGGTCTACGAGCAGTACTTC
TRBD1 | - | TRBJ2-7 | TRBV9 | CASSVEGQGAYEQYF | TGTGCCAGCAGCGTAGAGGGACAGGGGGCCTACGAGCAGTACTTC
- | - | TRBJ2-5 | TRBV11-2 | CASSLRETQYF | TGTGCCAGCAGCTTGAGGGAGACCCAGTACTTC
TRBD2 | - | TRBJ2-1 | TRBV19 | CASSREREEDEQFF | TGTGCCAGTAGTCGAGAGCGGGAGGAGGATGAGCAGTTCTTC
- | - | TRBJ2-7 | TRBV6-6 | CASSYSETAEQYF | TGTGCCAGCAGTTACAGTGAGACTGCCGAGCAGTACTTC
TRBD1 | - | TRBJ1-6 | TRBV6-2/TRBV6-3 | CASSYVDRVNSPLHF | TGTGCCAGCAGTTACGTCGACAGGGTTAATTCACCCCTCCACTTT
TRBD2 | once | TRBJ2-5 | TRBV29-1 | CSAVELAGGQETQYF | TGCAGCGCGGTCGAACTAGCGGGAGGGCAAGAGACCCAGTACTTC
- | - | TRBJ2-7 | TRBV24-1 | CATGNSYEQYF | TGTGCCACCGGAAACAGCTACGAGCAGTACTTC
- | once | TRBJ2-3 | TRBV7-8 | CASSYQGDTQYF | TGTGCCAGCAGTTACCAGGGAGATACGCAGTATTTT
- | - | TRBJ1-2 | TRBV6-2/TRBV6-3 | CASSRDSYYGYTF | TGTGCCAGCAGCCGAGACAGCTACTATGGCTACACCTTC
- | - | TRBJ2-5 | TRBV6-5 | CASSRRQAFQETQYF | TGTGCCAGCAGTCGGAGACAGGCCTTCCAAGAGACCCAGTACTTC
- | once | TRBJ1-3 | TRBV12-3/TRBV12-4 | CASSLNSGNTIYF | TGTGCCAGCAGTCTAAACTCTGGAAACACCATATATTTT
- | - | TRBJ1-5 | TRBV6-5 | CASSYDFRGESQHF | TGTGCCAGCAGTTACGATTTTCGGGGAGAGTCCCAGCATTTT
- | once | TRBJ1-4 | TRBV12-3/TRBV12-4 | CASSLGAREKLFF | TGTGCCAGCAGTTTGGGGGCGCGTGAAAAACTGTTTTTT
- | - | TRBJ2-3 | TRBV7-6 | CASSLVGRSTDTQYF | TGTGCCAGCAGCTTAGTGGGCAGGAGCACAGATACGCAGTATTTT
- | - | TRBJ1-4 | TRBV12-5 | CASGPSPMRSANEKLFF | TGTGCTAGTGGTCCCTCCCCCATGAGAAGTGCTAATGAAAAACTGTTTTTT
TRBD1 | few | TRBJ1-2 | TRBV28 | CASSSSARPGGNYGYTF | TGTGCCAGCAGTTCAAGCGCTAGGCCAGGGGGAAACTATGGCTACACCTTC